Following are 27 T cell receptor beta chains from one sample sequenced in a study of T cell responses to AZD1222 COVID-19 vaccine. TCRdb's copy holds only in-frame clones and misses some; the assay was immunoSEQ multiplex PCR. The table lists about 170,000 clones, 87% of them singletons. The input for sequencing was peripheral blood, taken 28 days after the second AZD1222 dose. The receptors here all came from an adult who received the AZD1222 COVID-19 vaccine.

V gene TRBV6-1 combines with J gene TRBJ2-7; 11 positions match TRBD2. CDR1 MNHNS and CDR2 SASEGT come from the germline V gene. The trim removed 3 bases at V and 3 bases at J, leaving 4 bases unmatched. This CDR3 comprises 15 residues. The CDR3 region has the DNA TGTGCCAGCAGTGATTCTCTAGCGGGGGGCTACGAGCAGTACTTC. This gives the protein CASSDSLAGGYEQYF.

The chain recombines TRBV27 with TRBJ1-2, with D possibly TRBD1 on 5 matching bases. Germline V gene sequence: CDR1 MNHEY, CDR2 SMNVEV (reference sequence). This CDR3 is 16 amino acids long. Trimming removed 6 bases from V and 2 bases from J, with 19 bases in between. The CDR3 region is CASSSGVRDRNYGYTF. The CDR3 DNA sequence: TGTGCCAGCAGCTCTGGTGTAAGAGACAGAAACTATGGCTACACCTTC.

The chain joins TRBV5-1 to TRBJ1-1; no definite D call. Germline CDR1 SGHRS, CDR2 YFSETQ. Trimming removed 4 bases at V and 1 base at J, with 8 bases between. This CDR3 has 13 amino acids. The CDR3 sequence is CASSIAANTEAFF. CDR3 DNA: TGCGCCAGCAGCATTGCAGCGAACACTGAAGCTTTCTTT.

The chain recombines TRBV25-1 with TRBJ2-5; 9 bases agree with TRBD1. CDR3 size: 14 residues. Germline V gives CDR1 MGHDK, CDR2 SYGVNS. V was pared by 2 bases and J by 4 bases, with 2 bases of the junction left unmatched. For the CDR3, the DNA is TGTGCCAGCAGTGAAACAGGGGGCAGAGAGACCCAGTACTTC. This translates into CASSETGGRETQYF.

The V and J genes are TRBV5-5 and TRBJ2-2, with TRBD1 matching over 7 bases. V gave up 2 bases and J gave up 2 bases; unmatched junction bases: 3. There are 15 residues in the CDR3. From germline, CDR1 is SGHKS and CDR2 YYEKEE (reference sequence). The CDR3 protein is CASSLQGPNTGELFF. The CDR3 DNA is TGTGCCAGCAGCTTACAGGGGCCCAACACCGGGGAGCTGTTTTTT.

The chain carries TRBV3-1 (or the pseudogene TRBV3-2) and TRBJ2-5; D gene ambiguous. V lost 0 bases and J lost 4, with 12 bases in between. The germline V gene has CDR1 LGHDT and CDR2 YNNKEL (reference sequence). This CDR3 is 15 amino acids long. Here the CDR3 DNA reads TGTGCCAGCAGCCAAGATTGGGATAGAAGAGAGACCCAGTACTTC. It encodes CASSQDWDRRETQYF.

This clone was counted once. The chain recombines TRBV4-1 with TRBJ1-2; 9 bases are a match to TRBD1. From germline, CDR1 is MGHRA and CDR2 YSYEKL. V trimming: 1 base; J trimming: 6 bases; junction bases outside the gene matches: 9. This CDR3 comprises 16 residues. CDR3 sequence: CASSQGAGQGIHGYTF. The CDR3 DNA sequence: TGCGCCAGCAGCCAAGGCGCCGGACAGGGGATTCATGGCTACACCTTC.

The chain recombines TRBV5-4 with TRBJ1-2; D is uncertain. CDR1 and CDR2 from the germline V gene are SGHNT and YYREEE (reference sequence). V was shortened by 1 base and J by 5 bases, with 9 bases between the two germline ends. This CDR3 spans 13 amino acids. CDR3 residues: CASSLRTVYGYTF. Here the CDR3 DNA reads TGTGCCAGCAGCTTGCGAACTGTATATGGCTACACCTTC.

The V gene is TRBV6-5, the J gene TRBJ2-7; 9 bases are shared with TRBD2. Germline V CDR1 and CDR2: MNHEY, SVGAGI. This CDR3 region has 14 residues. The trim removed 8 bases at V and 0 bases at J, leaving 5 bases unmatched. As DNA, the CDR3 is TGTGCCAGCGGCGGGGGGGCCTTCTCCTACGAGCAGTACTTC. This gives the protein CASGGGAFSYEQYF.

The chain uses TRBV4-1 and TRBJ2-5; 9 positions agree with TRBD2. Germline V gives CDR1 MGHRA, CDR2 YSYEKL. This CDR3 region has 20 residues. V shed 1 base, J shed 0 bases, and the junction held 15 bases outside the gene matches. As DNA, the CDR3 is TGCGCCAGCAGCCAAGGAGGCTCCCTACGCGGGGGGGCCCACCAAGAGACCCAGTACTTC. This encodes CASSQGGSLRGGAHQETQYF.

The rearrangement uses TRBV16 and TRBJ1-3; no reliable D call. The CDR3 has 15 residues. Germline assignment: CDR1 KGHSY and CDR2 FQNENV. V was trimmed by 2 bases and J by 0 bases, leaving 8 bases between them. The CDR3 loop is CASSQDRYSGNTIYF. The CDR3 region has the DNA TGTGCCAGCAGCCAAGATAGGTACTCTGGAAACACCATATATTTT.

This clone has a handful of counts. V usage is TRBV6-5 and J usage is TRBJ1-5; the D is unclear. V lost 6 bases to trimming and J lost 3 bases, with 15 bases between them. The CDR3 sequence is 15 residues long. From germline, CDR1 is MNHEY and CDR2 SVGAGI. The CDR3 coding sequence is TGTGCCAGCAGGGGTGAGGCTGGGATCAATCAGCCCCAGCATTTT. Protein sequence: CASRGEAGINQPQHF.

CDR3 sequence (DNA): TGTGCCAGCAGTTTATGGTGGGTGTTAACTAACACTGAAGCTTTCTTT. This gives the protein CASSLWWVLTNTEAFF. The genes are TRBV6-2 or TRBV6-3 and TRBJ1-1; D not certain. CDR1 MNHEY and CDR2 SVGEGT come from the germline V gene. This CDR3 contains 16 residues. Trimming removed 4 bases from V and 2 bases from J, with 17 bases in between.

The V call is TRBV6-1, the J call TRBJ2-1; D call uncertain. V dropped 2 bases and J dropped 1 base, with 6 bases sitting between them. The CDR3 consists of 14 residues. In germline, CDR1 is MNHNS, CDR2 SASEGT. CDR3 in DNA: TGTGCCAGCAGTGAAAGCCCTTCCTACAATGAGCAGTTCTTC. It specifies CASSESPSYNEQFF.

V usage is TRBV2 and J usage is TRBJ1-4; 9 nucleotides agree with TRBD1. Losses at the gene ends were 5 bases for V and 5 bases for J; bases not matched to a gene: 3. Looked up from germline, CDR1 is SNHLY and CDR2 is FYNNEI. The CDR3 has 14 residues. The CDR3, as DNA: TGTGCCAGCAGTACGGGACAGGGAAATGAAAAACTGTTTTTT. Translating gives CASSTGQGNEKLFF.

This sequence joins TRBV15 and TRBJ1-5, with TRBD1 as a possible D gene (6 bases). V gave up 6 bases and J gave up 1 base, with 10 bases separating them. Germline CDR1 LNHNV, CDR2 YYDKDF (reference sequence). The length of the CDR3 is 14 residues. For the CDR3, the DNA is TGTGCCACCAGGCTTGGACAGAGCAATCAGCCCCAGCATTTT. It codes for CATRLGQSNQPQHF.

In DNA, the CDR3 is TGCGCCAGCAGCCGGACGGGGACCTATGGCTACACCTTC. It specifies CASSRTGTYGYTF. This chain joins TRBV10-2 and TRBJ1-2, with TRBD1 as a possible D gene (5 bases). V lost 6 bases, J lost 4 bases, and 12 bases lay in between. In germline, CDR1 is WSHSY, CDR2 SAAADI. This CDR3 has 13 residues.

A note on this clone: At the DNA level, this CDR3 is encoded by other sequences in the same sample as well. The rearrangement joins TRBV7-2 to TRBJ1-2, with TRBD1 identical over 8 bases. The CDR3 length is 13 residues. CDR1 is SGHTA and CDR2 is FQGNSA in the germline V gene. The ends lost 5 bases at V and 4 bases at J; junction bases unmatched: 3. DNA of the CDR3: TGTGCCAGCAGCCTTACAGGGGGCTATGGCTACACCTTC. It is translated as CASSLTGGYGYTF.

The chain joins TRBV28 to TRBJ2-7; TRBD1 or TRBD2 may be the D gene (5 bases each). Germline V lookup: CDR1 MDHEN, CDR2 SYDVKM. V was clipped by 3 bases and J by 5 bases, with 11 bases between them. The CDR3 sequence is 13 residues long. DNA for the CDR3: TGTGCCAGCAGTTTTACGGGGCCCCACGAGCAGTACTTC. Protein: CASSFTGPHEQYF.

The chain combines TRBV5-6 with TRBJ1-5, with D unresolved. Germline V gives CDR1 SGHDT, CDR2 YYEEEE. V lost 1 base and J 7 bases, leaving 12 bases between the germline ends. This CDR3 has 14 amino acids. The CDR3 coding sequence is TGTGCCAGCAGCTTGTTGGGCTCACCACAGCCCCAGCATTTT. Protein sequence: CASSLLGSPQPQHF.

The rearrangement links TRBV6-6 to TRBJ2-7; D is possibly TRBD2 (6 bases). The germline gives CDR1 MNHNY, CDR2 SVGAGI (reference sequence). This CDR3 region has 12 residues. V gave up 7 bases and J gave up 8 bases, with 15 bases separating them. The CDR3 reads CASNVEGRKQYF. DNA for the CDR3: TGTGCCAGCAACGTAGAGGGGAGGAAGCAGTACTTC.

This clone has a handful of counts. The chain recombines TRBV4-2 with TRBJ2-7; the match to TRBD2 covers 8 bases. The CDR3 covers 16 residues. Trimming at V came to 0 bases and at J to 1 base, leaving 5 bases not matched to a gene. CDR1 and CDR2 from the germline V gene are LGHNA and YNFKEQ. The DNA of the CDR3 is TGTGCCAGCAGCCAAGATCTAGGCGGGGGGTCCTACGAGCAGTACTTC. Its translation is CASSQDLGGGSYEQYF.

The chain uses TRBV7-2 and TRBJ2-1; 7 bases line up with TRBD2. Germline CDR1 SGHTA, CDR2 FQGNSA. V trimming: 5 bases; J trimming: 7 bases; junction bases outside the gene matches: 14. CDR3 length: 16 residues. The CDR3 DNA reads as TGTGCCAGCAGCCCGACGGGGCGGGGGAGGCATAATGAGCAGTTCTTC. This gives the protein CASSPTGRGRHNEQFF.

The chain employs TRBV5-6 and TRBJ1-1; D gene ambiguous. Germline V gene sequence: CDR1 SGHDT, CDR2 YYEEEE. Trimming took off 5 bases at V and 0 bases at J, with 8 bases between the two ends. CDR3 length: 13 residues. The CDR3 loop reads CASSTGVNTEAFF. The CDR3 nucleotides are TGTGCCAGCAGTACCGGGGTGAACACTGAAGCTTTCTTT.

The sample holds one count of this clone. This chain links TRBV4-1 with TRBJ2-2; D remains unclear. CDR1 MGHRA and CDR2 YSYEKL come from the germline V gene. There are 14 residues in the CDR3. V was trimmed by 2 bases and J by 7 bases, leaving 11 bases between them. The CDR3 DNA reads as TGCGCCAGCAGCCAACCCAGGCGGAACGGGGAGCTGTTTTTT. This sequence encodes CASSQPRRNGELFF.

The chain combines TRBV7-8 with TRBJ1-1; perhaps TRBD1 as D (5 bases). The CDR3 spans 17 residues. Trimming left V 0 bases short and J 2 bases short, with 16 bases between. Germline V lookup: CDR1 SGHVS, CDR2 FQNEAQ. CDR3 region: CASSLAGGRGLNTEAFF. CDR3 DNA: TGTGCCAGCAGCTTAGCCGGGGGAAGGGGCCTTAACACTGAAGCTTTCTTT.

The chain recombines TRBV27 with TRBJ2-7; TRBD2 aligns across 7 bases. V gave up 6 bases and J gave up 3 bases; unmatched junction bases: 8. Germline V gene data show CDR1 as MNHEY and CDR2 as SMNVEV (reference sequence). The CDR3 covers 14 residues. The CDR3 is CASSLWGGGYEQYF. DNA for the CDR3: TGTGCCAGCAGCCTCTGGGGCGGGGGCTACGAGCAGTACTTC.